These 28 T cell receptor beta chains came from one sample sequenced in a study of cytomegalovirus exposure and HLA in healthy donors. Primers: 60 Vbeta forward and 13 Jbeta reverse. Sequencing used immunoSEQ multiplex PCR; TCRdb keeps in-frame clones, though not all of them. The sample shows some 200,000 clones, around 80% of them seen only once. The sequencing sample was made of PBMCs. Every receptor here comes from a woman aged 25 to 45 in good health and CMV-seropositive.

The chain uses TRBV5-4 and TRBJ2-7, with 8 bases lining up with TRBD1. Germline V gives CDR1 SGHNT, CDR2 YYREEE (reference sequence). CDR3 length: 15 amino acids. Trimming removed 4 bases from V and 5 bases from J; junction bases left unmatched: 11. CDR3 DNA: TGTGCCAGCAGCCCCGGCCGGGACAGGCCCCACGAGCAGTACTTC. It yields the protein CASSPGRDRPHEQYF.

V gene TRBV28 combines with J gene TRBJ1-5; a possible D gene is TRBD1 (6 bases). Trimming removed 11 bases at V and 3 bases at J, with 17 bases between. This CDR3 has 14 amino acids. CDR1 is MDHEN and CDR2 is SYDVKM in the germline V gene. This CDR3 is CAGKGGGLNQPQHF. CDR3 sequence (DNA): TGTGCCGGCAAGGGGGGAGGGCTCAATCAGCCCCAGCATTTT.

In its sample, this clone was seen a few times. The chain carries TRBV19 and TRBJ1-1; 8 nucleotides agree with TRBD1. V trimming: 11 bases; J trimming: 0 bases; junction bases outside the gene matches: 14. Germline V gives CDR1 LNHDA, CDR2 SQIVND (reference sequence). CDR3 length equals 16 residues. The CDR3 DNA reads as TGTGCCTCCCTCCCGGGGACAGGAGGGGTGAACACTGAAGCTTTCTTT. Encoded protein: CASLPGTGGVNTEAFF.

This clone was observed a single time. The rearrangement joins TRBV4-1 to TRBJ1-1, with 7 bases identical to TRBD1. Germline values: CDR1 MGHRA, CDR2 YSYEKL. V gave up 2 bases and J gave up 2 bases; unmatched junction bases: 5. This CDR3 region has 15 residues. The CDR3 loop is CASSQQGVINTEAFF. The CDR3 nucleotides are TGCGCCAGCAGCCAACAGGGGGTAATAAACACTGAAGCTTTCTTT.

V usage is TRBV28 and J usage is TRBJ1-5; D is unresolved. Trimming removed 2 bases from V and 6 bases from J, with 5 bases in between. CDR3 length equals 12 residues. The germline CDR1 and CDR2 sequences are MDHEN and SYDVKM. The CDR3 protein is CASSLLRQPQHF. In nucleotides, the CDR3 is TGTGCCAGCAGTTTACTCCGTCAGCCCCAGCATTTT.

This CDR3 is CASTIPGQGYEQYF. CDR3 in DNA: TGTGCCAGCACCATTCCGGGACAGGGCTACGAGCAGTACTTC. The chain has TRBV5-5 and TRBJ2-7; 9 nucleotides agree with TRBD1. J lost 3 bases, V lost 6 bases, and 7 bases had no gene match. From germline, CDR1 is SGHKS and CDR2 YYEKEE (reference sequence). The CDR3 is made up of 14 amino acids.

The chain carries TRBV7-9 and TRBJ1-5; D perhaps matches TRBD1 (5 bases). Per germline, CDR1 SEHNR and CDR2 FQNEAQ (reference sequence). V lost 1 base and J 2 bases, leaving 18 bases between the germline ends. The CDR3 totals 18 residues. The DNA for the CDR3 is TGTGCCAGCAGCTTAGGCTCCCGGCAGGGTGGGGGCAATCAGCCCCAGCATTTT. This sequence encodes CASSLGSRQGGGNQPQHF.

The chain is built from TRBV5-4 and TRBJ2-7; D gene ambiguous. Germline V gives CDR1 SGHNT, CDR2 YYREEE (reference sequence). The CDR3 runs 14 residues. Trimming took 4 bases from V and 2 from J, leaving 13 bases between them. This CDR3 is CASSPGGLTYEQYF. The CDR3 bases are TGTGCCAGCAGCCCAGGTGGCTTAACCTACGAGCAGTACTTC.

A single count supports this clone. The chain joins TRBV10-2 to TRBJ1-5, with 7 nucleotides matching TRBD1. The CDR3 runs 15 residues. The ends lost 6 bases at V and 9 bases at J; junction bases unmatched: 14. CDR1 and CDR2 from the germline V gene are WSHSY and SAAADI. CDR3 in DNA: TGCGCCAGCAGCTACACCGGGACAGTTATAGGGCCCCAGCATTTT. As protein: CASSYTGTVIGPQHF.

CDR3 loop: CASSLSGGGSSVYEQYF. In DNA form, the CDR3 reads TGTGCCAGCAGCTTATCGGGCGGAGGCTCCTCTGTCTACGAGCAGTACTTC. This rearrangement joins TRBV7-6 to TRBJ2-7, with a weak D call TRBD2 (5 bases). V shed 2 bases and J shed 3 bases, with 20 bases lying between them. The CDR3 contains 17 residues. Germline V CDR1 and CDR2: SGHVS, FNYEAQ.

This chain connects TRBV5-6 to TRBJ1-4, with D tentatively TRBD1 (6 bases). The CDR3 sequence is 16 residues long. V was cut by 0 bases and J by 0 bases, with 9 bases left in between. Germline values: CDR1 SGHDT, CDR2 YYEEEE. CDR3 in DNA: TGTGCCAGCAGCTTGGGTCCAGGGGCAACTAATGAAAAACTGTTTTTT. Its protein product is CASSLGPGATNEKLFF. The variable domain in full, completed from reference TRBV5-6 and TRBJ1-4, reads DAGVTQSPTHLIKTRGQQVTLRCSPKSGHDTVSWYQQALGQGPQFIFQYYEEEERQRGNFPDRFSGHQFPNYSSELNVNALLLGDSALYLCASSLGPGATNEKLFFGSGTQLSVL.

The CDR3 reads CASSVIQGGNTEAFF. The CDR3 nucleotides are TGTGCCAGCAGCGTCATCCAAGGGGGGAACACTGAAGCTTTCTTT. This chain links TRBV9 with TRBJ1-1; a possible D gene is TRBD1 (6 bases). CDR1 and CDR2 (germline): SGDLS, YYNGEE. The CDR3 extends over 15 amino acids. Trimming removed 2 bases at V and 1 base at J, with 12 bases between.

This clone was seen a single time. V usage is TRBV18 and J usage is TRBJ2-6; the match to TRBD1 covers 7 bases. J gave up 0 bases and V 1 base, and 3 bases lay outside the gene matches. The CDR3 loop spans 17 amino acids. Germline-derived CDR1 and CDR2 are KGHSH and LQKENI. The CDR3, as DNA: TGTGCCAGCTCACCACTGGACAGGAACTCTGGGGCCAACGTCCTGACTTTC. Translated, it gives CASSPLDRNSGANVLTF.

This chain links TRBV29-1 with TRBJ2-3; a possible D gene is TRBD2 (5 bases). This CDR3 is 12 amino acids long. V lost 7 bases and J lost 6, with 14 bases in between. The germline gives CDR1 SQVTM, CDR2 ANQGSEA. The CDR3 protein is CSAGGGSDTQYF. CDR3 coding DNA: TGCAGCGCTGGAGGAGGTAGCGATACGCAGTATTTT.

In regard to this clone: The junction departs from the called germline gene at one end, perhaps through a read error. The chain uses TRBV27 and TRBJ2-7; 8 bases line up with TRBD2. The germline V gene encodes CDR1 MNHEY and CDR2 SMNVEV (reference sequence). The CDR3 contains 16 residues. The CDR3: CASSFYGGAPSSEQYF. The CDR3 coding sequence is TGTGCCAGCAGTTTCTACGGGGGGGCTCCATCCTCCGAGCAGTACTTC.

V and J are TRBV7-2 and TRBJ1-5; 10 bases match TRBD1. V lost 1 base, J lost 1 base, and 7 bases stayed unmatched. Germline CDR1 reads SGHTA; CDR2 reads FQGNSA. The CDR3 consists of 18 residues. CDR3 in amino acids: CASSLGTGGSVSNQPQHF. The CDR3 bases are TGTGCCAGCAGCTTAGGGACAGGGGGTAGCGTAAGCAATCAGCCCCAGCATTTT.

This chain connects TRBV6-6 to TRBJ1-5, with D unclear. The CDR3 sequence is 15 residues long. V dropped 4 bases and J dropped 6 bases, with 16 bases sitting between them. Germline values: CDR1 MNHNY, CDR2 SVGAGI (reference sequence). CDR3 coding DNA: TGTGCCAGCAGTTTCCCCGGGGAGGGCGGTCAGCCCCAGCATTTT. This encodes CASSFPGEGGQPQHF.

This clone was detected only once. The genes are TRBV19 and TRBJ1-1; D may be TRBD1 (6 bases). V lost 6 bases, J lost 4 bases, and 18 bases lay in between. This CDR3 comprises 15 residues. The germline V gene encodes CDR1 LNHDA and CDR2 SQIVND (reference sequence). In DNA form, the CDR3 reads TGTGCCAGTAGGGAGCGGGGGGCTATCGGCACTGAAGCTTTCTTT. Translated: CASRERGAIGTEAFF.

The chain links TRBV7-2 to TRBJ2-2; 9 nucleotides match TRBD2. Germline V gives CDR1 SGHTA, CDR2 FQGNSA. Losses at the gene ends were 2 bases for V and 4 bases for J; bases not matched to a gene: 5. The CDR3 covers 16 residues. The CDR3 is CASSLMLAGSTGELFF. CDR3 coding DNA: TGTGCCAGCAGCTTAATGCTAGCGGGAAGCACCGGGGAGCTGTTTTTT.

The CDR3 protein is CAWSVPGYVSRGQPQHF. Here the CDR3 DNA reads TGTGCCTGGAGTGTACCCGGATACGTTTCAAGGGGACAGCCCCAGCATTTT. The V and J genes are TRBV30 and TRBJ1-5; D is perhaps TRBD1 (5 bases). The CDR3 runs to 17 residues. CDR1 and CDR2 from the germline V gene are GTSNPN and SVGIG (reference sequence). V was trimmed by 0 bases and J by 7 bases, leaving 22 bases between them.

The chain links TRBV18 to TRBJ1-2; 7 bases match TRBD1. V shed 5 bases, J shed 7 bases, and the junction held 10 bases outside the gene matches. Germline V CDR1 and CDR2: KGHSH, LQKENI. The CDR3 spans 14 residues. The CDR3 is CASSLRQGDLGYTF. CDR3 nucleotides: TGTGCCAGCTCATTGAGACAGGGAGACCTTGGCTACACCTTC.

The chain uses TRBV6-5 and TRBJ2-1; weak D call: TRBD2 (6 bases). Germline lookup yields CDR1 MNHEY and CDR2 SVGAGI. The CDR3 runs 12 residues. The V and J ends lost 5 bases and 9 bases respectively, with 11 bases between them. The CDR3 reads CASSQTRGEQFF. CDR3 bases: TGTGCCAGCAGTCAGACTAGAGGTGAGCAGTTCTTC.

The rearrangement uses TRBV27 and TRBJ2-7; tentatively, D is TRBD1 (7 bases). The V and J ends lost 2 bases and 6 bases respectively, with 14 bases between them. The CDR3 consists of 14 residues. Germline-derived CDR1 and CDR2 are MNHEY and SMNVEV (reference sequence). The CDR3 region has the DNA TGTGCCAGCAGTTTAGGCCAGGGGGGACTCGAGCAGTACTTC. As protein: CASSLGQGGLEQYF.

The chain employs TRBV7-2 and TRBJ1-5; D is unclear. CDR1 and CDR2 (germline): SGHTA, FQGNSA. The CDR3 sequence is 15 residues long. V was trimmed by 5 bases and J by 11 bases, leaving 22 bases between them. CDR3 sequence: CASSRYSFPEETQHF. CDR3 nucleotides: TGTGCCAGCAGCCGTTACAGTTTCCCGGAGGAGACCCAGCATTTT.

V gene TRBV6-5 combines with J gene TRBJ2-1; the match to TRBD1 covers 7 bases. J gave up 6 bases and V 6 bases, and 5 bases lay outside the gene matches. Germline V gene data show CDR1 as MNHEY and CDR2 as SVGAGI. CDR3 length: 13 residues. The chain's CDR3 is CASRDQGVNEQFF. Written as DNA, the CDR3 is TGTGCCAGCAGGGACCAGGGGGTCAATGAGCAGTTCTTC.

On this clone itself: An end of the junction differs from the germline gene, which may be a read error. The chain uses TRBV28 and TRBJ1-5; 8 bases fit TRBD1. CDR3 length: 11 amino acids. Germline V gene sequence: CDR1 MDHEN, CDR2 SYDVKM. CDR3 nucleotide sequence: TGTGCCAGCAGTATAGGACAGGGTCAAAGGTTT. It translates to CASSIGQGQRF.

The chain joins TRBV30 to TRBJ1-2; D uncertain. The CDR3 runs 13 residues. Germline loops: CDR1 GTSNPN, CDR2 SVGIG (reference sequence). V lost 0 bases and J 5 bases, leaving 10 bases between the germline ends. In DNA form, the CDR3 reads TGTGCCTGGAGTGTACAAAGTCCGTATGGCTACACCTTC. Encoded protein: CAWSVQSPYGYTF.

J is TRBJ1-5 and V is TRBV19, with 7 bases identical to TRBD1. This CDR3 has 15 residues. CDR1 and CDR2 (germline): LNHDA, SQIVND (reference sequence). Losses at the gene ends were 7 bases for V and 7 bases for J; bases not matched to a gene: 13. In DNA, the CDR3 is TGTGCCAGTAACACCGCTCCTGACAGGGCCCAGCCCCAGCATTTT. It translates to CASNTAPDRAQPQHF.